This T cell receptor (beta chain) was observed in a study of CD8 T cells in ankylosing spondylitis. Study-wide points: What appeared characteristic of ankylosing spondylitis blood was a TCR beta motif of fewer than ten highly homologous variants. CD8+ by phenotype, disease-linked clones were relatively rare in peripheral blood.

Germline V gene data show CDR1 as KGHSH and CDR2 as LQKENI. The CDR3 sequence is 17 residues long. The authors made TCR beta libraries by quantitative 5'-RACE with molecular barcodes. TCRdb reanalysed the 5' RACE reads using MiXCR and keeps one entry per CDR3 protein. This repertoire shows about 210,000 distinct CDR3 sequences, 8% to 9% found once; its top ten account for about 5%. This clonotype was counted between two and nine times. Its antigen is as yet unknown. Sequence at one end of the junction differs from germline and may be a read error. The sample was blood, either unsorted or a sorted T cell fraction (not recorded which). The sequence came from a female donor with ankylosing spondylitis or in good health (not recorded which). This chain connects TRBV18 to TRBJ2-1, with 8 bases matching TRBD2. The CDR3 nucleotides are TGTGCCAGCTCGCCACCGGGACTAGGATCCACCTACAATGAGCAGTTCTTC. Its protein product is CASSPPGLGSTYNEQFF. Supplemented by reference TRBV18 and TRBJ2-1, the full variable domain reads NAGVMQNPRHLVRRRGQEARLRCSPMKGHSHVYWYRQLPEEGLKFMVYLQKENIIDESGMPKERFSAEFPKEGPSILRIQQVVRGDSAAYFCASSPPGLGSTYNEQFFGPGTRLTVL.